This T cell receptor beta chain stems from a study of metastatic and nonmetastatic thyroid tumors. Study-level information: Comparative analysis of repertoires was undertaken across blood and tumor or nodule tissue obtained from malignant and benign thyroid patients.

Nobody among the patients had been given any treatment before thyroid surgery. This clone was seen at least ten times. Its antigen is as yet unknown. V was clipped by 0 bases and J by 2 bases; unmatched bases: 6. The V gene's germline CDR1 is LGHNA and CDR2 YNFKEQ. The CDR3 length is 16 residues. Study outcomes and limitations: Reports indicated that malignant thyroid tumors showed significantly higher TCR beta diversity than benign nodules did, in blood and tumor.

Authors' processing steps: Built for papillary thyroid cancer, a distant-metastasis classifier drew on CDR3 differences across clinicopathological groups. TCRdb reanalyzed the PCR reads via MiXCR. The V and J calls reflect TCRdb's pipeline rather than the authors' work. The data hold 13,000 or so clones, with around a quarter observed a single time. The sequence was obtained from a female donor with papillary thyroid cancer or a benign thyroid nodule (not recorded which). Some clones in this sample may be carry-over from other donors' samples. Sequencing was carried out using tumor tissue. The rearrangement uses TRBV4-2 and TRBJ2-7; 8 nucleotides align to TRBD2. CDR3 in DNA: TGTGCCAGCAGCCAAGAGAGCGGGAGTTTAACCTACGAGCAGTACTTC. It codes for CASSQESGSLTYEQYF.